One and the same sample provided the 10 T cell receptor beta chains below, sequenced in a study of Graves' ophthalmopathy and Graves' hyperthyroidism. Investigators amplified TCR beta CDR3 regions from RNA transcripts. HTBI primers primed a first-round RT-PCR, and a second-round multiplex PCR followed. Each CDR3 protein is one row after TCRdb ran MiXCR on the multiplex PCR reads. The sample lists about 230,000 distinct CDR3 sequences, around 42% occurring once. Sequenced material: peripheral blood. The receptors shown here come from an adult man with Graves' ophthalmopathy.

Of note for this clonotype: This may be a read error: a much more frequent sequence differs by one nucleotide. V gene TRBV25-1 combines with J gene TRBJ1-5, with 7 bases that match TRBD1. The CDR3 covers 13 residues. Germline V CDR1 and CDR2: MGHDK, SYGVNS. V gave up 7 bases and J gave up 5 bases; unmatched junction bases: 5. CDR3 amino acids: CASNRDSDQPQHF. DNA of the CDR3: TGTGCCAGCAATCGGGACAGCGATCAGCCCCAGCATTTT.

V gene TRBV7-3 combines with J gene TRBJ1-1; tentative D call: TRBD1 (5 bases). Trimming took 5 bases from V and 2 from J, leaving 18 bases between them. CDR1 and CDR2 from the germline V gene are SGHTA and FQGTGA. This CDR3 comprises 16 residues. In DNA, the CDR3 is TGTGCCAGCAGCGCCTATCAGGGATCTGGTAACACTGAAGCTTTCTTT. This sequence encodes CASSAYQGSGNTEAFF.

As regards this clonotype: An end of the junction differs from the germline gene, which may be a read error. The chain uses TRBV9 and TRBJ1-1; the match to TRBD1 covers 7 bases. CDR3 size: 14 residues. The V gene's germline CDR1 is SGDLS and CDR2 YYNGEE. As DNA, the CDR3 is TGCGCCAGCAGCTCGGATGGGAGGGGGCGGGAAGCTTTCTTT. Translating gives CASSSDGRGREAFF.

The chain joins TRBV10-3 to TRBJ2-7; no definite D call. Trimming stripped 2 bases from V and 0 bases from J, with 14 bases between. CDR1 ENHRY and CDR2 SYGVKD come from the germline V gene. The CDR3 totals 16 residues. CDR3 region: CAISEIETPSSYEQYF. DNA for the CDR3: TGTGCCATCAGTGAGATCGAGACCCCCTCCTCCTACGAGCAGTACTTC.

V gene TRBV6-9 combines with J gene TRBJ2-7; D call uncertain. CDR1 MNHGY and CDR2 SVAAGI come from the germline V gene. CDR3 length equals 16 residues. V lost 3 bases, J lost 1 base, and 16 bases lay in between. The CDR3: CASSYASGSWSYEQYF. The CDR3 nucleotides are TGTGCCAGCAGTTACGCATCGGGCAGCTGGTCCTACGAGCAGTACTTC.

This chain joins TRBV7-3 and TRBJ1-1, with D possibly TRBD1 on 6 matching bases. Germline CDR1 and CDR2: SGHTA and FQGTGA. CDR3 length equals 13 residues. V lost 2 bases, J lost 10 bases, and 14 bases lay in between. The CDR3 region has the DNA TGTGCCAGCAGCTTAGGGGGCAGGGGTACAGCTTTCTTT. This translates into CASSLGGRGTAFF.

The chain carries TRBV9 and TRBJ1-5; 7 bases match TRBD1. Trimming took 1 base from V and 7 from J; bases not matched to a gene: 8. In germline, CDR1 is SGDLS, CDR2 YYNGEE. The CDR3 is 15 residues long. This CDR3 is CASSVQGGGEQPQHF. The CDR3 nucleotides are TGTGCCAGCAGCGTACAGGGGGGGGGCGAGCAGCCCCAGCATTTT.

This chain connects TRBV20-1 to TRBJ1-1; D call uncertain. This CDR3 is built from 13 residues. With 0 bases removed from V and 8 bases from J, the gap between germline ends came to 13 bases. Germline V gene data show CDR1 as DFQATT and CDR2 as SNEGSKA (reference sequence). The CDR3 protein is CSAREEMAEEAFF. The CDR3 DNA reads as TGCAGTGCTAGAGAAGAAATGGCAGAAGAAGCTTTCTTT.

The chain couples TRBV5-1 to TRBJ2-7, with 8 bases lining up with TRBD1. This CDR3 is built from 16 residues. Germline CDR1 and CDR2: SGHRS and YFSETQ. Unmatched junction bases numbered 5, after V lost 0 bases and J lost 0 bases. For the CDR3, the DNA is TGCGCCAGCAGCTTGGGCCCGGGACAGGTCTCCTACGAGCAGTACTTC. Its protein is CASSLGPGQVSYEQYF.

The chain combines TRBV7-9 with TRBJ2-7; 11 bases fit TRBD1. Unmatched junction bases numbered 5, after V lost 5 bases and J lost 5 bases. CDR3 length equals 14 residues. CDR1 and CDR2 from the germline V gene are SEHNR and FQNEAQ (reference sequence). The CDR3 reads CASSVRTGGHEQYF. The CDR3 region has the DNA TGTGCCAGCAGCGTCAGGACAGGGGGCCACGAGCAGTACTTC.